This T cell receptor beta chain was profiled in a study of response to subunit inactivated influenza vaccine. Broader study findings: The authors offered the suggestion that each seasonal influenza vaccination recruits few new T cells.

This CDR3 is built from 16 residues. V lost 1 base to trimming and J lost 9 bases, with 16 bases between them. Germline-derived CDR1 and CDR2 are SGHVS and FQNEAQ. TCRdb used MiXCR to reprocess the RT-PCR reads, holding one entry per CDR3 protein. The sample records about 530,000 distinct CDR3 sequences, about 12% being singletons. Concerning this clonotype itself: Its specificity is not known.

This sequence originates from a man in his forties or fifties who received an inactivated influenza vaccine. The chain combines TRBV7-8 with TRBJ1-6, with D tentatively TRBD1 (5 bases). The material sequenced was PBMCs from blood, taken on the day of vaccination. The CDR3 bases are TGTGCCAGCAGCTTAGAGGGGAGGTGGTCGAGTTCACCCCTCCACTTT. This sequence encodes CASSLEGRWSSSPLHF.